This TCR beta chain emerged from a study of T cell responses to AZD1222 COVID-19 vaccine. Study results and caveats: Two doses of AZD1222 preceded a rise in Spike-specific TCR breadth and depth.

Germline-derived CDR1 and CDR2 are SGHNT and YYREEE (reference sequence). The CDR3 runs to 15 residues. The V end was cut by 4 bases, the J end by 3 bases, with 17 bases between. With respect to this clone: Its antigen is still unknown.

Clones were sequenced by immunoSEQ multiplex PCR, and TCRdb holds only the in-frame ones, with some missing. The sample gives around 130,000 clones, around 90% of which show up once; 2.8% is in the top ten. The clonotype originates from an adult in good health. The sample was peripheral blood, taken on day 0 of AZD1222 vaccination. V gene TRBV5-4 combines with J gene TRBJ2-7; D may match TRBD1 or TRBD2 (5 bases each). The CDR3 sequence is CASSPPGRTLYEQYF. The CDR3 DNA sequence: TGTGCCAGCAGCCCACCGGGACGGACGCTCTACGAGCAGTACTTC.